One and the same sample provided the 25 T cell receptor beta chains below, sequenced in a study of Tregs in tolerant kidney transplant recipients. Clones were read by immunoSEQ multiplex PCR, and TCRdb kept only the in-frame ones, dropping some. The profile shows under 300,000 clones, approximately 83% of them singletons. Sequencing was performed on CD4+ T cells from blood. These receptors came from a human donor in good health.

This chain uses TRBV29-1 with TRBJ2-3; D is perhaps TRBD1 or TRBD2 (6 bases each). The ends were cut back, 7 bases at V and 2 bases at J, with 16 bases in the middle. Germline-derived CDR1 and CDR2 are SQVTM and ANQGSEA. The CDR3 extends over 14 amino acids. The CDR3 DNA reads TGCAGCGCCGAGGGGGGTCTTGTCACAGATACGCAGTATTTT. It translates to CSAEGGLVTDTQYF.

The rearrangement links TRBV5-5 to TRBJ1-1; TRBD1 agrees at 9 bases. CDR1 and CDR2 (germline): SGHKS, YYEKEE (reference sequence). The CDR3 covers 16 residues. With 5 bases clipped from V and 1 base from J, the junction kept 9 bases outside the gene matches. CDR3 sequence: CASRSDRGWSNTEAFF. In DNA, the CDR3 is TGTGCCAGCAGGTCGGACAGGGGATGGTCGAACACTGAAGCTTTCTTT.

The genes are TRBV7-9 and TRBJ1-2; 12 bases line up with TRBD1. V lost 5 bases to trimming and J lost 3 bases; unmatched junction nucleotides: 7. The CDR3 is 16 amino acids. Germline assignment: CDR1 SEHNR and CDR2 FQNEAQ (reference sequence). This CDR3 is CASSPGTGGGDYGYTF. In DNA form, the CDR3 reads TGTGCCAGCAGCCCTGGGACAGGGGGCGGAGACTATGGCTACACCTTC.

The chain recombines TRBV5-1 with TRBJ1-6; TRBD1 matches 11 bases. The CDR3 is made up of 16 amino acids. Germline V CDR1 and CDR2: SGHRS, YFSETQ. After removal of 5 bases from V and 5 bases from J, the junction contained 6 bases not matched to a gene. The CDR3 protein is CASSFGQGADNSPLHF. The CDR3 DNA is TGCGCCAGCAGTTTTGGACAGGGGGCCGATAATTCACCCCTCCACTTT.

The J gene is TRBJ1-1, the V gene TRBV28; D remains ambiguous. CDR3 length: 14 amino acids. Trimming removed 7 bases at V and 1 base at J, with 13 bases between. Germline CDR1 is MDHEN and CDR2 is SYDVKM. The CDR3 DNA sequence: TGTGCCAGCATCTGGGTGGACCGGAACACTGAAGCTTTCTTT. It is translated as CASIWVDRNTEAFF.

The V gene is TRBV5-1, the J gene TRBJ1-1; D is unresolved. V was pared by 0 bases and J by 6 bases, with 9 bases between. Germline CDR1 and CDR2: SGHRS and YFSETQ. This CDR3 is built from 13 residues. The CDR3: CASSLAASAEAFF. CDR3 bases: TGCGCCAGCAGCTTGGCGGCCTCGGCTGAAGCTTTCTTT.

The chain recombines TRBV15 with TRBJ2-2; D assignment may be TRBD1 or TRBD2 (6 bases each). Trimming pared 0 bases from V and 4 bases from J, leaving 15 bases between. The V gene's germline CDR1 is LNHNV and CDR2 YYDKDF (reference sequence). This CDR3 comprises 17 residues. CDR3 sequence reads: CATSRDHGRGGTGELFF. In DNA, the CDR3 is TGTGCCACCAGCAGAGATCATGGCAGGGGAGGCACCGGGGAGCTGTTTTTT.

The genes are TRBV7-9 and TRBJ2-3, with 12 nucleotides matching TRBD2. The ends lost 1 base at V and 3 bases at J; junction bases unmatched: 5. The CDR3 loop spans 17 amino acids. Germline V gene data show CDR1 as SEHNR and CDR2 as FQNEAQ (reference sequence). The CDR3 spells CASSLGLAGGRTDTQYF. The CDR3, as DNA: TGTGCCAGCAGCTTAGGGCTAGCGGGAGGGAGAACAGATACGCAGTATTTT.

V gene TRBV11-2 combines with J gene TRBJ2-7; D is possibly TRBD1 or TRBD2 (5 bases each). Trimming pared 4 bases from V and 0 bases from J, leaving 22 bases between. Germline lookup yields CDR1 SGHAT and CDR2 FQNNGV. The CDR3 spans 18 residues. The CDR3 DNA sequence: TGTGCCAGCAGCTCAGGGTATGGTCTAGCTGATAGCTCCTACGAGCAGTACTTC. Its protein is CASSSGYGLADSSYEQYF.

V is TRBV7-8 and J is TRBJ1-1; D is unresolved. Trimming took off 2 bases at V and 0 bases at J, with 4 bases between the two ends. The germline gives CDR1 SGHVS, CDR2 FQNEAQ. The CDR3 covers 13 residues. The DNA of the CDR3 is TGTGCCAGCAGCTTAAGCCTGAACACTGAAGCTTTCTTT. This gives the protein CASSLSLNTEAFF. The full variable domain, its missing parts supplied by reference TRBV7-8 and TRBJ1-1, is GAGVSQSPRYKVAKRGQDVALRCDPISGHVSLFWYQQALGQGPEFLTYFQNEAQLDKSGLPSDRFFAERPEGSVSTLKIQRTQQEDSAVYLCASSLSLNTEAFFGQGTRLTVV.

The chain recombines TRBV5-4 with TRBJ2-5; D perhaps matches TRBD2 (5 bases). Germline V CDR1 and CDR2: SGHNT, YYREEE (reference sequence). V was clipped by 0 bases and J by 2 bases, with 14 bases between them. The CDR3 runs 16 residues. The CDR3 region has the DNA TGTGCCAGCAGCTTGGCCGCGGCTAGCCAGCAAGAGACCCAGTACTTC. Amino acids: CASSLAAASQQETQYF.

The rearrangement links TRBV11-3 to TRBJ1-5, with 8 bases fitting TRBD1. V dropped 4 bases and J dropped 2; count of bases not matched to a gene: 7. This CDR3 is built from 16 residues. Looked up from germline, CDR1 is SGHNT and CDR2 is YENEEA. CDR3 in amino acids: CASSSSPGQGNQPQHF. The CDR3 DNA sequence: TGTGCCAGCAGCTCGTCCCCGGGACAGGGCAATCAGCCCCAGCATTTT.

This chain joins TRBV6-5 and TRBJ2-5, with TRBD2 matching over 7 bases. The CDR3 consists of 15 residues. The germline V gene encodes CDR1 MNHEY and CDR2 SVGAGI. V trimming: 2 bases; J trimming: 5 bases; junction bases outside the gene matches: 8. CDR3 nucleotides: TGTGCCAGCAGTTACGCATGGACTAGGCGTGAGACCCAGTACTTC. Translating gives CASSYAWTRRETQYF.

The chain employs TRBV6-5 and TRBJ2-3, with TRBD1 identical over 8 bases. Germline assignment: CDR1 MNHEY and CDR2 SVGAGI. V lost 0 bases, J lost 6 bases, and 5 bases stayed unmatched. The CDR3 has 15 residues. In nucleotides, the CDR3 is TGTGCCAGCAGTTACTCGACAGGGGCGCCGGATACGCAGTATTTT. Translated, it gives CASSYSTGAPDTQYF.

The chain recombines TRBV6-5 with TRBJ2-3, with D possibly being TRBD1 (5 bases). Trimming removed 7 bases from V and 0 bases from J, with 17 bases in between. The CDR3 runs 16 residues. Germline V gene data show CDR1 as MNHEY and CDR2 as SVGAGI. The CDR3 loop reads CASISSGSPSTDTQYF. CDR3 sequence (DNA): TGTGCCAGCATTTCCTCAGGGTCTCCCAGCACAGATACGCAGTATTTT.

CDR3 in amino acids: CASSFHRGRVNTEAFF. For the CDR3, the DNA is TGTGCCAGCAGTTTCCACAGGGGGCGAGTGAACACTGAAGCTTTCTTT. V usage is TRBV27 and J usage is TRBJ1-1, with 9 bases fitting TRBD1. Unmatched junction bases numbered 5, after V lost 3 bases and J lost 0 bases. This CDR3 region has 16 residues. CDR1 is MNHEY, CDR2 SMNVEV, per germline (reference sequence).

This clone was observed once. This chain connects TRBV6-5 to TRBJ1-2, with 10 nucleotides matching TRBD1. CDR3 size: 12 residues. Germline-derived CDR1 and CDR2 are MNHEY and SVGAGI. The V gene end was trimmed by 6 bases and the J gene end by 5 bases; junction bases not matched to a gene: 0. CDR3 in DNA: TGTGCCAGCAGGGACAGGGGGTATGGCTACACCTTC. Protein sequence: CASRDRGYGYTF.

The V and J genes are TRBV11-2 and TRBJ1-1; possibly TRBD1 for D (6 bases). The germline gives CDR1 SGHAT, CDR2 FQNNGV. Trimming removed 6 bases from V and 0 bases from J, with 11 bases in between. The CDR3 spans 14 residues. The chain's CDR3 is CASRLGQLNTEAFF. The CDR3 nucleotides read TGTGCCAGCAGGCTTGGACAGTTGAACACTGAAGCTTTCTTT.

The chain has TRBV4-1 and TRBJ2-4, with 10 bases identical to TRBD1. With 3 bases clipped from V and 2 bases from J, the junction kept 10 bases outside the gene matches. The CDR3 sequence is 18 residues long. Germline V gene lookup returns CDR1 MGHRA and CDR2 YSYEKL. The CDR3 spells CASSQGIDRGRSKNIQYF. The CDR3, as DNA: TGCGCCAGCAGCCAGGGGATCGACAGGGGGCGATCCAAAAACATTCAGTACTTC.

The chain joins TRBV19 to TRBJ1-4, with D uncertain. In germline, CDR1 is LNHDA, CDR2 SQIVND (reference sequence). V was trimmed by 6 bases and J by 6 bases, leaving 5 bases between them. The CDR3 is made up of 11 amino acids. CDR3 sequence (DNA): TGTGCCAGTAGGCTGTATGAAAAACTGTTTTTT. Protein product: CASRLYEKLFF.

V gene TRBV10-3 combines with J gene TRBJ2-5, with a tentative D call TRBD2 (7 bases). The CDR3 loop spans 14 amino acids. Germline V gene sequence: CDR1 ENHRY, CDR2 SYGVKD. Trimming took 11 bases from V and 4 from J, leaving 20 bases between them. The CDR3 sequence is CASSPGGAGETQYF. In DNA form, the CDR3 reads TGTGCCTCCTCCCCTGGGGGGGCGGGAGAGACCCAGTACTTC.

The chain carries TRBV6-5 and TRBJ1-1; unclear D gene. Trimming pared 0 bases from V and 1 base from J, leaving 6 bases between. Germline assignment: CDR1 MNHEY and CDR2 SVGAGI. The CDR3 is made up of 14 amino acids. CDR3 loop: CASSYSRGNTEAFF. The CDR3 DNA follows: TGTGCCAGCAGTTACTCGAGAGGGAACACTGAAGCTTTCTTT.

The gene calls are TRBV19 and TRBJ2-1; TRBD2 matches at 7 bases. The CDR3 runs 15 residues. Germline CDR1 is LNHDA and CDR2 is SQIVND (reference sequence). Germline trimming cut 2 bases from V and 8 bases from J; bases unmatched to any gene: 9. In DNA form, the CDR3 reads TGTGCCAGTAGTATAAGGCTCGCGGGGGTTGATGAGCAGTTCTTC. Protein sequence: CASSIRLAGVDEQFF.

This clone showed up just once. This sequence joins TRBV21-1 and TRBJ1-2; the DNA was not used to check the table's D call, TRBD1. TRBV21-1 is classified as a pseudogene. The CDR3 consists of 16 residues. The CDR3, as DNA: TGTGCCAGCAGCGCAAGAAACCGGGACAAATCGCAGGGCTACACCTTC. Translating gives CASSARNRDKSQGYTF.

The chain carries TRBV11-2 and TRBJ2-7; D uncertain. V shed 1 base and J shed 3 bases, with 7 bases lying between them. The CDR3 length is 13 residues. Germline CDR1 SGHAT, CDR2 FQNNGV. CDR3: CASSLVVSYEQYF. In DNA, the CDR3 is TGTGCCAGCAGCTTAGTTGTCAGCTACGAGCAGTACTTC.